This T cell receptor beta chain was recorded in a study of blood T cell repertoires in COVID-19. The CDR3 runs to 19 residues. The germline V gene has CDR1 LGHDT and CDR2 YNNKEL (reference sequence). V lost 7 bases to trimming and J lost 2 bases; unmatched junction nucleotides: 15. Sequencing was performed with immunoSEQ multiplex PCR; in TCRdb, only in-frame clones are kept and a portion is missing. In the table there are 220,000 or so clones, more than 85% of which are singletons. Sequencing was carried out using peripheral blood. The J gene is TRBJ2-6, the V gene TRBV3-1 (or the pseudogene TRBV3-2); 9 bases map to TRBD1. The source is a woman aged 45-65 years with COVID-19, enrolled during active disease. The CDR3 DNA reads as TGTGCCAGCACCTCAGGTCAGGGACAGGGCAGGCCTGGGGCCAACGTCCTGACTTTC. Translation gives CASTSGQGQGRPGANVLTF.